The T cell receptor (beta chain) under discussion was sequenced for a study of cytomegalovirus exposure and HLA in healthy donors (dated by TCRdb to about 2017). Some background on the complete study: In an earlier analysis of under 750 of the donors, about 260 Gb of sequence data and 95 million to 130 million unique TCR beta sequences from about 179 million T cells were reported. To predict cytomegalovirus infection status, the study combined high-throughput TCR immunosequencing, statistical association of individual TCRs with disease status, and machine learning. The study used immunosequencing to profile the T cell repertoires of several hundred subjects and linked those repertoires to cytomegalovirus serostatus. Because of strong linkage in the cohort, a handful of DR-DQ haplotypes were treated as single units for association and clustering. An early release covering around 630 HLA-typed donors comprised about 300 gigabases of sequencing data and around 85 million unique TCR sequences. An earlier analysis of around 640 of the donors used high-throughput TCR beta sequencing to judge whether each TCR beta V gene segment behaved as functional or pseudogenic. Alongside the repertoire data, information on donor age, sex, ethnicity and CMV serostatus was compiled. Class I and class II HLA loci were covered by the typing at four-digit resolution. The number of typed donors differed by locus: about 620-630 for A, B, C, DRB1 and DQB1; 500 to 550 for DQA1; 606 for DPA1; and some 470 for DPB1. In addition to the first cohort of about 650 subjects, a separate validation cohort of around 110 different subjects was used. Across about 370 genotyped donors of the cohort, an average of roughly 250,000 unique TCR beta nucleotide sequences per donor were sequenced, and 15% to 20% of those sequences were non-productive. Rather than drawing on any new phenotypic data, the later analysis identified candidate immune exposures from TCR beta sequences and the way those sequences occurred across donors. Of the roughly 430 genotyped donors, approximately 82% fell in the genetic ancestry cluster associated with self-reported Caucasian donors. A later analysis re-analyzed previously published TCR beta repertoires from about 730 donors and added high-resolution HLA genotyping to study TCR occurrence patterns. Genome-wide SNP genotypes for about three fifths of the roughly 670 donors were used in a later genetic analysis, which treated that subset as a discovery cohort. The study aimed to test whether cataloging public T cell receptors could reveal signatures of past pathogen exposure. All discovery cohort repertoires had been generated on a single sequencing platform.

Library preparation used the immunoSEQ multiplex PCR assay. For the multiplex PCR, a mixture combining 60 forward primers for TCR Vbeta segments and 13 reverse primers for TCR Jbeta segments was used. The CDR3 region of rearranged TCR beta genes was amplified from genomic DNA with a multiplex PCR assay. The Illumina HiSeq System was used to sequence the amplified TCR beta libraries as 87-base-pair reads. The original pipeline was this. Across the 500 to 750 repertoires, a later analysis counted 80 million or so unique TCR beta chains, around 10 million of which were shared by at least two donors. To remove PCR and sequencing errors, raw reads were error-corrected and collapsed into unique sequences using a nearest-neighbor algorithm that merged closely related sequences. To assign V, D and J gene segments, CDR3 sequences were aligned to IMGT reference sequences. For a sequence to be retained, at least a six-nucleotide match to both a V gene segment and a J gene segment was required. Rearrangements were classified as productive when the CDR3 lacked stop codons and remained in frame with V and J, and all other rearrangements were classified as non-productive. CDR3 was defined by IMGT convention, running from the second conserved V-encoded cysteine to the conserved J-encoded phenylalanine. In an earlier analysis of around 570 of the donors, sequences lacking an unambiguous match to a single V gene segment were excluded. An earlier analysis of a few hundred of the donors called V segments functional above 56.7% productive rearrangements and segregating when the between-donor standard deviation exceeded 5%. A statistical classification framework was developed to diagnose cytomegalovirus status using the catalog of TCR beta chain sequences. In a later analysis, V and J genes were assigned by comparing TCR nucleotide sequences against IMGT/GENE-DB human TR gene sequences. In a later analysis, CDR3 sequences and most-parsimonious VDJ recombination scenarios were assigned using the TCRdist pipeline. In a later analysis, each TCR beta chain was defined by its CDR3 amino acid sequence together with its V-gene family, and reads without a unique V-gene family were excluded. A later analysis removed roughly 590 highly shared, low-generation-probability nucleotide sequences to deal with suspected cross-contamination and a sequencing artifact. In a later analysis, a clonal expansion index for each public chain was calculated from normalized within-repertoire ranks of inferred template counts. A later analysis computed generation probabilities with a VDJ recombination model fitted to out-of-frame rearrangements, and checked the results against IGoR. A later analysis scored TCR-TCR, TCR-HLA and TCR-CMV co-occurrence with hypergeometric tests, applying a repertoire-size bias correction to TCR pairs. In a later analysis, false discovery rates were estimated by permuting HLA or CMV assignments 20 times. A later analysis grouped co-occurring TCRs with DBSCAN, adding TCRdist sequence similarity when clustering within HLA-allele-positive subsets. Repertoires with fewer than 30,000 or more than 120,000 public chains were left out of co-occurrence clustering, as were a few repertoires with anomalous nucleotide sharing. TCRdb took this table from immuneACCESS and kept in-frame rearrangements with V and J called. Such tables lack part of the clones; where checked against another copy, unresolved V genes explain under half of the gap, and the rest is unexplained. The V and J calls and clone size come from that table; D and trimming were worked out from the DNA. The sample table holds 70,000 to 80,000 clones. Of the sample, about 2.9% is held by the ten largest clones.

Broader findings and caveats from the paper: According to a later analysis, TCR association rates differed among HLA loci, with DRB1 alleles showing the most associated TCRs and HLA-C alleles showing the fewest. In a later analysis, 16,951 TCR beta sequences were associated with specific HLA alleles at a false discovery rate of 0.05. The sequencing pipeline was judged likely to have produced a cluster of highly shared sequence variants as a technical artifact. The cohort was sequenced for TCR beta chains only, and without alpha or paired-chain data the features that could be detected were limited. Most TCR sequences were observed very rarely across donors, whereas some public TCRs were present in many individuals. Some IMGT-functional V segments, including TRBV6-2 and TRBV6-3, could not be distinguished by the 87-base-pair reads and were therefore excluded. Roughly uniform sequencing depth across donors was assumed in presence/absence analyses, although this assumption may not hold. Linkage disequilibrium might explain the correlated functional status among segregating V segments, but an unknown experimental factor could not be ruled out. V-gene and J-gene trimming of TCR beta chains was associated with a missense DCLRE1C variant in a later genetic analysis, and the association was replicated in an independent cohort. In an earlier analysis of several hundred of the donors, most TCR beta V segments were observed in productive rearrangements about 87% or about 30% of the time, broadly matching IMGT annotations. The study gave a list of 150 to 200 TCR beta chains associated with cytomegalovirus. HLA typing was unavailable for some donors at each locus, so association tests used only the typed subset. For the cohort, immune exposure information was limited to CMV serostatus. In vitro tests confirmed that a few of the cytomegalovirus-associated TCR beta chains recognize cytomegalovirus antigens. According to the authors, the approach could potentially be generalized to other disease states and immunological phenotypes. When HLA alleles, especially DR and DQ, strongly co-occurred, TCR associations were difficult to assign to individual alleles. Fewer than 20 rarely observed V segments, including chromosome 9 orphons, were excluded from the earlier analysis of about 500 of the donors because counts were too low. A further reported finding was that TCR beta sequences accurately predicted the HLA-A and HLA-B alleles for most subjects in the first cohort. According to a later analysis, parvovirus B19, influenza, CMV and Epstein-Barr virus appeared linked to several top co-occurrence clusters. The classifier was reported to diagnose cytomegalovirus status with high specificity and sensitivity in both the original cohort and the validation cohort. In a later genetic analysis, fewer N-insertions in productive TCRs were reported among donors in an Asian-associated ancestry cluster than the roughly 640-donor mean. Compared with equally common non-associated chains, HLA-associated TCR beta chains in a later analysis were more clonally expanded and had lower generation probabilities. A later analysis found that most CMV-associated TCR beta chains appeared HLA-restricted, with HLA associations seemingly driven largely by CMV exposure.

Concerning this clone: What this receptor recognizes is not known.

The cohort comprised around 690 healthy bone marrow donors. All cohort members were sampled while nominally healthy, although unrecorded immune exposures were likely present. The donor was CMV seronegative and belonged to the group of roughly 330 seronegative cohort members. Each donor provided a peripheral blood sample, and peripheral blood mononuclear cells were used for TCR beta sequencing. The Qiagen DNeasy Blood Extraction Kit was used to extract genomic DNA from the blood cell samples. According to the germline V gene, CDR1 reads SGHVS and CDR2 reads FQNEAQ. Inclusive of the bounding cysteine and phenylalanine, the CDR3 is 15 residues long. Of all the DNA, just the CDR3 is kept, 45 bases in frame from base 1. V is pruned by 2 bases and J by 2 bases, leaving 4 bases of the junction without a gene match.

The rearranged chain carries TRBV7-8 and TRBJ2-3, and TRBD1 matches 7 of the central bases. The sequenced material came from PBMCs. The sequence came from a man in his forties in good health and CMV-seronegative. The DNA reads TGTGCCAGCAGCTTAATGGGACAGTCCACAGATACGCAGTATTTT. This yields the protein CASSLMGQSTDTQYF.